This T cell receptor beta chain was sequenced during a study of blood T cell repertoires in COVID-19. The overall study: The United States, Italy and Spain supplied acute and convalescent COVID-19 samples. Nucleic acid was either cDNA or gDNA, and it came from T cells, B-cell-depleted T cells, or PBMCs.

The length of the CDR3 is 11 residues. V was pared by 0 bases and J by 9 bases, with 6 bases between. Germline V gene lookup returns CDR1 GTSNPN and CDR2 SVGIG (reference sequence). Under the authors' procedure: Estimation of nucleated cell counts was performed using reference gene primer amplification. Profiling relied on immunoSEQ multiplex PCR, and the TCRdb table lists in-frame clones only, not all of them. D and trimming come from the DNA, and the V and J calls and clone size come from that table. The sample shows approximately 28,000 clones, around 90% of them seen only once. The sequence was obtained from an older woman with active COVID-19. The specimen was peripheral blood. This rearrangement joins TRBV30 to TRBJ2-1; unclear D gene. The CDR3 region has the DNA TGTGCCTGGAGTGTTAGTGGTGAGCAGTTCTTC. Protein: CAWSVSGEQFF.